The 27 T cell receptor beta chains below were found in one sample sequenced in a study of identical twins. TCRdb processed the 5' RACE reads anew with MiXCR; each CDR3 protein has one entry. The sample has 540,000 or so distinct CDR3 sequences, around 22% seen once. This sample also appeared in a second study, on yellow fever vaccine responses in identical twins.

Sequencing was done on a sample of CD4+ T cells sorted from blood. The receptors originated from a woman aged 18-30 years in good health.

The chain recombines TRBV20-1 with TRBJ2-1; the D call may be TRBD1 or TRBD2 (5 bases each). Per germline, CDR1 DFQATT and CDR2 SNEGSKA (reference sequence). Trimming pared 0 bases from V and 3 bases from J, leaving 15 bases between. This CDR3 is 16 amino acids long. The CDR3 is CSARDLGAARYNEQFF. In DNA, the CDR3 is TGCAGTGCTAGAGATCTCGGGGCTGCTCGCTACAATGAGCAGTTCTTC.

V and J are TRBV12-3 or TRBV12-4 and TRBJ2-1; TRBD2 matches at 10 bases. With 1 base clipped from V and 8 bases from J, the junction kept 5 bases outside the gene matches. The CDR3 extends over 15 amino acids. CDR3 region: CASSLVLAGRYEQFF. CDR3 sequence (DNA): TGTGCCAGCAGTTTAGTACTAGCGGGACGGTATGAGCAGTTCTTC.

This clonotype has just a few counts. The chain is built from TRBV9 and TRBJ2-5; 14 nucleotides line up with TRBD2. The CDR3 length is 16 residues. The V gene's germline CDR1 is SGDLS and CDR2 YYNGEE. The junction had 3 bases not matched to a gene; V was cut back by 0 bases and J by 5 bases. The CDR3 DNA follows: TGTGCCAGCAGCGTAGCGGGACTAGCGGGAGTTGAGACCCAGTACTTC. Protein sequence: CASSVAGLAGVETQYF.

The chain combines TRBV10-3 with TRBJ1-5; D remains ambiguous. The CDR3 runs 15 residues. In germline, CDR1 is ENHRY, CDR2 SYGVKD. Between the trimmed V and J ends, which lost 4 bases and 2 bases, there was a span of 12 bases. CDR3 residues: CAISGGQEGNQPQHF. In DNA, the CDR3 is TGTGCCATCAGTGGTGGGCAGGAGGGCAATCAGCCCCAGCATTTT.

This clonotype was seen a few times. This rearrangement joins TRBV19 to TRBJ2-1; 8 bases map to TRBD2. V lost 7 bases to trimming and J lost 5 bases; unmatched junction nucleotides: 10. Looked up from germline, CDR1 is LNHDA and CDR2 is SQIVND (reference sequence). This CDR3 has 15 amino acids. The CDR3 sequence: CASIPGLAGNNEQFF. The CDR3 DNA sequence: TGTGCCAGTATCCCTGGGCTAGCGGGTAACAATGAGCAGTTCTTC.

The rearrangement links TRBV5-1 to TRBJ1-6, with D unclear. Germline assignment: CDR1 SGHRS and CDR2 YFSETQ. This CDR3 is built from 14 residues. With 4 bases removed from V and 8 bases from J, the gap between germline ends came to 13 bases. The CDR3 sequence is CASSPPGSYSPLHF. The CDR3 DNA reads as TGCGCCAGCAGCCCCCCGGGCAGTTATTCACCCCTCCACTTT.

This clonotype occurred a few times. The chain employs TRBV15 and TRBJ1-2; 7 bases agree with TRBD1. CDR1 and CDR2 from the germline V gene are LNHNV and YYDKDF (reference sequence). Losses at the gene ends were 1 base for V and 2 bases for J; bases not matched to a gene: 1. The CDR3 is 14 amino acids. The DNA of the CDR3 is TGTGCCACCAGCAGAGGGGACAGCAACTATGGCTACACCTTC. This sequence encodes CATSRGDSNYGYTF.

The chain employs TRBV20-1 and TRBJ1-2, with D unclear. Germline CDR1 is DFQATT and CDR2 is SNEGSKA (reference sequence). V lost 6 bases and J 4 bases, leaving 15 bases between the germline ends. This CDR3 is built from 13 residues. This chain's CDR3 is CSAPLGPAYGYTF. Here the CDR3 DNA reads TGCAGTGCCCCACTAGGGCCGGCCTATGGCTACACCTTC.

This clonotype was counted only a few times. The chain joins TRBV5-1 to TRBJ2-3; the D gene is possibly TRBD1 (6 bases). V dropped 3 bases and J dropped 0 bases, with 20 bases sitting between them. Germline V CDR1 and CDR2: SGHRS, YFSETQ. This CDR3 contains 18 residues. This CDR3 is CASSSLVYRVESTDTQYF. The CDR3 coding sequence is TGCGCCAGCAGCTCCCTCGTCTACAGGGTCGAGAGCACAGATACGCAGTATTTT.

The table lists this clonotype with a few counts. The chain recombines TRBV20-1 with TRBJ2-1, with unresolved D. With 3 bases removed from V and 6 bases from J, the gap between germline ends came to 12 bases. This CDR3 is built from 13 residues. Germline assignment: CDR1 DFQATT and CDR2 SNEGSKA (reference sequence). This chain's CDR3 is CSARAQLRNEQFF. As DNA, the CDR3 is TGCAGTGCTAGGGCGCAGCTTCGCAATGAGCAGTTCTTC.

This clonotype was picked up a small number of times. J is TRBJ2-3 and V is TRBV20-1, with 7 nucleotides matching TRBD2. From germline, CDR1 is DFQATT and CDR2 SNEGSKA (reference sequence). Unmatched junction bases numbered 11, after V lost 3 bases and J lost 2 bases. This CDR3 comprises 16 residues. The CDR3 region has the DNA TGCAGTGCTAGTCGCCGGGCGGGAGAGTTCACAGATACGCAGTATTTT. Amino acids: CSASRRAGEFTDTQYF.

This clonotype was seen only a few times. The V and J genes are TRBV6-5 and TRBJ1-3; D is unresolved. Germline CDR1 and CDR2: MNHEY and SVGAGI. Trimming pared 0 bases from V and 0 bases from J, leaving 12 bases between. CDR3 size: 17 residues. CDR3 sequence (DNA): TGTGCCAGCAGTTACTCGAATCCGGGCCTCTCTGGAAACACCATATATTTT. Residues: CASSYSNPGLSGNTIYF.

The genes are TRBV14 and TRBJ2-2, with D maybe TRBD2 (5 bases). CDR1 and CDR2 (germline): SGHDN, FVKESK. Deletions cut 0 bases from V and 3 bases from J, with 17 bases between. This CDR3 has 18 residues. The CDR3 is CASSQERGSPRYTGELFF. The CDR3 nucleotides are TGTGCCAGCAGCCAAGAACGGGGTAGCCCTCGTTACACCGGGGAGCTGTTTTTT.

The J gene is TRBJ2-7, the V gene TRBV20-1; the D gene is possibly TRBD1 (5 bases). The CDR3 consists of 13 residues. Germline CDR1 DFQATT, CDR2 SNEGSKA (reference sequence). Trimming shortened V by 5 bases and J by 6 bases, and 17 bases separated the two germline ends. The CDR3 DNA reads as TGCAGTGCTTCAAGGACAACGTTGAGCGAGCAGTACGTC. It specifies CSASRTTLSEQYV.

This clonotype has more than one count but fewer than ten. The V gene is TRBV29-1, the J gene TRBJ2-7, with TRBD1 as a possible D gene (6 bases). Germline values: CDR1 SQVTM, CDR2 ANQGSEA. Trimming removed 7 bases at V and 5 bases at J, with 12 bases between. This CDR3 has 11 residues. The chain's CDR3 is CSAGHLNEQYF. DNA for the CDR3: TGCAGCGCGGGACATTTGAACGAGCAGTACTTC.

The genes are TRBV7-9 and TRBJ1-6; possibly TRBD1 for D (5 bases). Deletions cut 3 bases from V and 8 bases from J, with 11 bases between. This CDR3 region has 14 residues. From germline, CDR1 is SEHNR and CDR2 FQNEAQ (reference sequence). CDR3 DNA: TGTGCCAGCAGCTTTGGCAGGGCTTATTCACCCCTCCACTTT. This codes for CASSFGRAYSPLHF.

This clonotype was counted a few times. The V and J genes are TRBV5-6 and TRBJ2-1; 10 bases line up with TRBD1. Germline V gene data show CDR1 as SGHDT and CDR2 as YYEEEE. V was clipped by 4 bases and J by 7 bases; unmatched bases: 8. The CDR3 length is 15 residues. This CDR3 is CASSPRTGGRNEQFF. The CDR3 nucleotides are TGTGCCAGCAGCCCCCGGACAGGGGGTAGGAATGAGCAGTTCTTC.

This clonotype was detected a few times. The gene calls are TRBV12-3 or TRBV12-4 and TRBJ2-2, with 13 bases fitting TRBD2. With 5 bases clipped from V and 6 bases from J, the junction kept 9 bases outside the gene matches. This CDR3 has 17 amino acids. CDR3 sequence: CASSPFGTSGKAGELFF. CDR3 DNA: TGTGCCAGCAGTCCGTTCGGGACTAGCGGGAAGGCCGGGGAGCTGTTTTTT.

The chain combines TRBV5-1 with TRBJ1-1, with 12 nucleotides matching TRBD1. V lost 3 bases and J lost 7; bases outside the gene matches: 7. The CDR3 has 15 amino acids. CDR1 and CDR2 from the germline V gene are SGHRS and YFSETQ. CDR3 in DNA: TGCGCCAGCAGCTCGGGGACAGGGGGCTCTGGTGAAGCTTTCTTT. It yields the protein CASSSGTGGSGEAFF.

The rearrangement joins TRBV12-3 or TRBV12-4 to TRBJ1-1, with a tentative D call TRBD1 (5 bases). The V and J ends lost 6 bases and 1 base respectively, with 15 bases between them. This CDR3 is 15 amino acids long. This CDR3 is CASSWGGRSNTEAFF. The CDR3 DNA follows: TGTGCCAGCAGCTGGGGGGGAAGATCGAACACTGAAGCTTTCTTT.

This chain joins TRBV10-2 and TRBJ2-1; D unresolved. V lost 4 bases and J lost 3, with 10 bases in between. Germline-derived CDR1 and CDR2 are WSHSY and SAAADI. CDR3 length equals 14 residues. The CDR3 region is CASSVTGGYNEQFF. The CDR3 nucleotides are TGCGCCAGCAGTGTCACGGGTGGCTACAATGAGCAGTTCTTC.

This clonotype was counted a few times. Written as DNA, the CDR3 is TGTGCCATCGGGGACCACCAAGAGACCCAGTACTTC. This gives the protein CAIGDHQETQYF. The chain couples TRBV10-3 to TRBJ2-5; either TRBD1 or TRBD2 may supply D (5 bases each). The V gene's germline CDR1 is ENHRY and CDR2 SYGVKD. Trimming left V 8 bases short and J 0 bases short, with 7 bases between. This CDR3 contains 12 residues.

This clonotype came up a few times. The gene calls are TRBV5-1 and TRBJ2-5, with 9 bases lining up with TRBD1. The junction had 5 bases not matched to a gene; V was cut back by 3 bases and J by 5 bases. The CDR3 consists of 14 residues. The germline V gene encodes CDR1 SGHRS and CDR2 YFSETQ. The DNA for the CDR3 is TGCGCCAGCAGCTGGGACAGGGCCGGCGAGACCCAGTACTTC. Translation gives CASSWDRAGETQYF.

This clonotype was observed a handful of times. The chain has TRBV5-1 and TRBJ2-3, with D perhaps matching TRBD2 (6 bases). Trimming took 4 bases from V and 4 from J, leaving 13 bases between them. Germline values: CDR1 SGHRS, CDR2 YFSETQ. The CDR3 length is 14 residues. The CDR3 DNA is TGCGCCAGCAGCATTTCTAGCGTTGCAGATACGCAGTATTTT. Protein product: CASSISSVADTQYF. The full variable domain, with the rest looked up from reference TRBV5-1 and TRBJ2-3, is KAGVTQTPRYLIKTRGQQVTLSCSPISGHRSVSWYQQTPGQGLQFLFEYFSETQRNKGNFPGRFSGRQFSNSRSEMNVSTLELGDSALYLCASSISSVADTQYFGPGTRLTVL.

This sequence joins TRBV5-5 and TRBJ2-3, with 9 bases aligning to TRBD1. The CDR3 spans 15 residues. Per germline, CDR1 SGHKS and CDR2 YYEKEE (reference sequence). Losses at the gene ends were 2 bases for V and 4 bases for J; bases not matched to a gene: 5. The CDR3 reads CASSFPQGASDTQYF. The CDR3 bases are TGTGCCAGCAGCTTCCCACAGGGGGCCTCAGATACGCAGTATTTT. The variable domain in full, completed from reference TRBV5-5 and TRBJ2-3, reads DAGVTQSPTHLIKTRGQQVTLRCSPISGHKSVSWYQQVLGQGPQFIFQYYEKEERGRGNFPDRFSARQFPNYSSELNVNALLLGDSALYLCASSFPQGASDTQYFGPGTRLTVL.

This clonotype was counted between two and nine times. The junction shows a germline mismatch at one end, possibly a read error. The chain employs TRBV12-3 or TRBV12-4 and TRBJ1-6, with unresolved D. The CDR3 contains 13 residues. This chain's CDR3 is CASSPRTGSPLLF. The DNA for the CDR3 is TGTGCCAGCAGTCCCCGGACGGGATCACCCCTCCTCTTT.

This clonotype showed up just a few times. This sequence joins TRBV20-1 and TRBJ2-7; 12 positions match TRBD2. V was clipped by 5 bases and J by 3 bases; unmatched bases: 5. From germline, CDR1 is DFQATT and CDR2 SNEGSKA (reference sequence). The CDR3 is made up of 14 amino acids. The CDR3 DNA follows: TGCAGTGCTTCCCGGACTAGCGGGAACTACGAGCAGTACGTC. It is translated as CSASRTSGNYEQYV.